Included here is one TCR beta chain sequence, with context. This sample was included in a study of CD8 T cells in ankylosing spondylitis. MiXCR, run by TCRdb on the 5' RACE reads, gives a single entry per CDR3 protein. The table includes 300,000 to 350,000 distinct CDR3 sequences, roughly 15% detected once. V was trimmed by 3 bases and J by 11 bases, leaving 14 bases between them. Germline V CDR1 and CDR2: LGHNA, YNFKEQ. CDR3 length equals 14 residues. V and J are TRBV4-2 and TRBJ1-6; TRBD1 might be the D (6 bases). Material for sequencing was blood, either unsorted or a sorted T cell fraction (not recorded which). The clonotype comes from a male donor with ankylosing spondylitis or in good health (not recorded which). CDR3 DNA: TGTGCCAGCAGCCAGGGGACACAAGATACACCCCTCCACTTT. Its translation is CASSQGTQDTPLHF.